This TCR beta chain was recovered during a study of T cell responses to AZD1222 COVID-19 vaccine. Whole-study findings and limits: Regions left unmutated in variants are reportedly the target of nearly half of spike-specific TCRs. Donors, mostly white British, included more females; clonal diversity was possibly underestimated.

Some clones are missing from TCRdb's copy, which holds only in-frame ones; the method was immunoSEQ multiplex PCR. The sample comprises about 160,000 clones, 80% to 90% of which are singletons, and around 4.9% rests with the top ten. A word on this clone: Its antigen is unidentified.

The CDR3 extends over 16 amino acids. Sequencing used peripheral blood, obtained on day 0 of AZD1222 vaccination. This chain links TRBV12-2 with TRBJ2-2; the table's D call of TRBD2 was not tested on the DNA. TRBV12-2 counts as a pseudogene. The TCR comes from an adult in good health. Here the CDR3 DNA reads TGTGCAAGTCGCCTGGGGGGACTAGCGGGAGCCGGGGAGCTGTTTTTT. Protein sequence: CASRLGGLAGAGELFF.